The source of this T cell receptor beta chain is a study of OX40 agonist ivuxolimab in advanced cancers. About the study: One hepatocellular carcinoma and a couple of cutaneous melanoma patients partially responded.

A word on this clone: Its target is not known.

Notes on the study in general: CD4+ and CD8+ T cells in blood underwent clonal expansion by week 6 at 0.1 to 3.0 mg/kg. The study did not work out the antigen specificity of the expanded peripheral T cells. Among the lowest peripheral clonal expansion occurred in 0.1-3.0 mg/kg partial responders.

The data were produced by immunoSEQ multiplex PCR, yet TCRdb's version contains in-frame clones alone and is incomplete. The repertoire includes 80,000 or so clones, almost 85% of them detected once, and just under 25% sits in the top ten. This sequence originates from an adult with an advanced solid tumor such as melanoma, head and neck, liver or kidney cancer. The starting material was CD4+ or CD8+ T cells sorted from blood, obtained in a trial of the OX40 agonist ivuxolimab.

The CDR3 protein is CASSLTGGRYEQYF. The CDR3 nucleotides are TGTGCCAGCAGTCTGACAGGGGGCAGATACGAGCAGTACTTC. The V call is TRBV7-2, the J call TRBJ2-7; the match to TRBD1 covers 10 bases. The CDR3 is made up of 14 amino acids. V was pared by 6 bases and J by 4 bases, with 6 bases of the junction left unmatched. From germline, CDR1 is SGHTA and CDR2 FQGNSA.